This entry lists 11 T cell receptor beta chains sequenced from one sample in a study of cytomegalovirus exposure and HLA in healthy donors. PCR employed 60 Vbeta and 13 Jbeta primers. Assay: immunoSEQ multiplex PCR; the TCRdb copy retains only in-frame clones and omits some. The data hold approximately 120,000 clones, with 70% to 80% observed a single time. Sequencing input: PBMCs. The origin of the receptors is a man aged 45 to 65 in good health and CMV-seronegative.

This clone was seen a few times. The V call is TRBV9, the J call TRBJ1-2; 7 bases are a match to TRBD1. The CDR3 spans 13 residues. V lost 4 bases and J lost 8; bases outside the gene matches: 8. Germline V gene lookup returns CDR1 SGDLS and CDR2 YYNGEE. CDR3 sequence reads: CASSPTQGGGYTF. The CDR3 DNA reads as TGTGCCAGCAGCCCAACCCAGGGGGGCGGCTACACCTTC.

V gene TRBV7-8 combines with J gene TRBJ2-7; D might be TRBD1 (5 bases). CDR3 size: 19 residues. The V end lost 4 bases, the J end lost 0 bases, and 25 bases lay between the germline ends. Germline V gene data show CDR1 as SGHVS and CDR2 as FQNEAQ. CDR3 region: CASSSLTSRRQGSSYEQYF. CDR3 sequence (DNA): TGTGCCAGCAGCTCCCTAACTTCCAGGCGCCAGGGATCCTCCTACGAGCAGTACTTC.

The rearrangement links TRBV7-8 to TRBJ2-1; 11 bases fit TRBD2. The CDR3 is 15 amino acids. After removal of 7 bases from V and 7 bases from J, the junction contained 9 bases not matched to a gene. CDR1 and CDR2 from the germline V gene are SGHVS and FQNEAQ. DNA for the CDR3: TGTGCCAGCAATAGCGGGAGGGCCACGGGGAATGAGCAGTTCTTC. As protein: CASNSGRATGNEQFF.

The chain couples TRBV28 to TRBJ2-3; TRBD2 agrees at 7 bases. The V and J ends lost 1 base and 3 bases, in that order; junction bases with no gene match: 13. Germline CDR1 and CDR2: MDHEN and SYDVKM. This CDR3 is 18 amino acids long. The CDR3 is CASSLSPGLGSITDTQYF. The CDR3 DNA reads TGTGCCAGCAGTTTATCCCCTGGACTAGGCAGTATAACAGATACGCAGTATTTT.

The chain links TRBV5-4 to TRBJ2-3, with TRBD1 identical over 9 bases. J gave up 5 bases and V 3 bases, and 7 bases lay outside the gene matches. CDR1 and CDR2 from the germline V gene are SGHNT and YYREEE (reference sequence). The CDR3 runs to 15 residues. The CDR3 DNA reads as TGTGCCAGCAGCTCCCCGGGACAGGGAGGAGATACGCAGTATTTT. It specifies CASSSPGQGGDTQYF.

The chain combines TRBV11-3 with TRBJ2-7; no definite D call. Trimming left V 0 bases short and J 0 bases short, with 6 bases between. The CDR3 sequence is 14 residues long. Germline V gene sequence: CDR1 SGHNT, CDR2 YENEEA. CDR3 sequence: CASSLEASSYEQYF. For the CDR3, the DNA is TGTGCCAGCAGCTTAGAGGCTAGCTCCTACGAGCAGTACTTC.

In its sample, this clone was seen once. The V and J genes are TRBV11-2 and TRBJ2-6; TRBD1 might be the D (5 bases). The CDR3 sequence is 17 residues long. With 6 bases removed from V and 4 bases from J, the gap between germline ends came to 19 bases. Germline assignment: CDR1 SGHAT and CDR2 FQNNGV. The CDR3 here is CASSFDSTVTGANVLTF. In DNA, the CDR3 is TGTGCCAGCAGTTTCGATTCGACAGTGACGGGGGCCAACGTCCTGACTTTC.

The chain couples TRBV18 to TRBJ2-2, with 8 bases matching TRBD1. With 0 bases clipped from V and 10 bases from J, the junction kept 4 bases outside the gene matches. CDR3 length: 14 amino acids. CDR1 KGHSH and CDR2 LQKENI come from the germline V gene. The CDR3 sequence: CASSPPRGPEELFF. The CDR3 DNA follows: TGTGCCAGCTCACCACCCAGGGGGCCGGAGGAGCTGTTTTTT.

The chain links TRBV11-2 to TRBJ2-1; 10 bases agree with TRBD2. The CDR3 runs 15 residues. J lost 9 bases, V lost 5 bases, and 10 bases had no gene match. Germline V gene sequence: CDR1 SGHAT, CDR2 FQNNGV. CDR3 loop: CASSPPGTSVAEQFF. CDR3 DNA: TGTGCCAGCAGCCCACCCGGGACTAGCGTTGCTGAGCAGTTCTTC.

In its sample, this clone was seen once. The CDR3, as DNA: TGCAGCGTTTTCCTCAGGGGTGGGGGGAACACTGAAGCTTTCTTT. Its protein is CSVFLRGGGNTEAFF. This sequence joins TRBV29-1 and TRBJ1-1, with D perhaps matching TRBD1 (6 bases). Germline V gene sequence: CDR1 SQVTM, CDR2 ANQGSEA. Trimming left V 5 bases short and J 1 base short, with 17 bases between. The CDR3 length is 15 residues.

This clone occurred a few times. The rearrangement joins TRBV19 to TRBJ2-1, with 10 nucleotides matching TRBD2. The germline V gene has CDR1 LNHDA and CDR2 SQIVND (reference sequence). The CDR3 runs to 15 residues. The V and J ends lost 5 bases and 5 bases, in that order; junction bases with no gene match: 6. The CDR3: CASSSASGGHNEQFF. CDR3 bases: TGTGCCAGTAGTTCCGCTAGCGGGGGCCACAATGAGCAGTTCTTC.